Listed here are 2 T cell receptor beta chains from one sample, sequenced in a study of cytomegalovirus exposure and HLA in healthy donors. Primers for the PCR totalled 60 Vbeta and 13 Jbeta. TCRdb keeps only in-frame clones here, not all; method: immunoSEQ multiplex PCR. The table records 150,000 to 170,000 clones, more than 75% of them present only once. The specimen was PBMCs. These receptor sequences come from a man aged 25 to 40 in good health and CMV-seropositive.

The chain has TRBV28 and TRBJ2-1; tentatively, D is TRBD1 (6 bases). Trimming took off 5 bases at V and 0 bases at J, with 11 bases between the two ends. The germline V gene encodes CDR1 MDHEN and CDR2 SYDVKM. The CDR3 length is 15 residues. As DNA, the CDR3 is TGTGCCAGCAGTCGAGACAGGAGCTCCTACAATGAGCAGTTCTTC. It specifies CASSRDRSSYNEQFF.

V gene TRBV30 combines with J gene TRBJ1-2; TRBD1 matches 12 bases. Losses at the gene ends were 8 bases for V and 8 bases for J; bases not matched to a gene: 9. This CDR3 contains 13 residues. Germline CDR1 is GTSNPN and CDR2 is SVGIG (reference sequence). CDR3 coding DNA: TGTGCCAGCCAGGGGACAGGGGGCGAAGGCTACACCTTC. Translating it yields CASQGTGGEGYTF.